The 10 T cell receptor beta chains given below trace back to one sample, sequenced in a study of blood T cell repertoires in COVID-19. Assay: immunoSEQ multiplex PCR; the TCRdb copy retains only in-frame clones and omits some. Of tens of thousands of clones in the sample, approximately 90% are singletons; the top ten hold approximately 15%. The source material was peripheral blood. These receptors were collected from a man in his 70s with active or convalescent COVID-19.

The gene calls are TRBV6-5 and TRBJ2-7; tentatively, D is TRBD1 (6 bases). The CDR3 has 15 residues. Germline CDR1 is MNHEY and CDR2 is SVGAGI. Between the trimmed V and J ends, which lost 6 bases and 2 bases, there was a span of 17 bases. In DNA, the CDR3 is TGTGCCAGCAGCTTATTGGACAGCCTTACCTACGAGCAGTACTTC. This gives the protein CASSLLDSLTYEQYF.

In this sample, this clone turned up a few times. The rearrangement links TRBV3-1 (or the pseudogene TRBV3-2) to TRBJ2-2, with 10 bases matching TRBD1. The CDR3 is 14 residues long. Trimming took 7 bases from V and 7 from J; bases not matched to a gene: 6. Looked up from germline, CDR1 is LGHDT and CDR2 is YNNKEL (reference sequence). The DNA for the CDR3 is TGTGCCAGCACCGGGACAGGGGTGGTCGGGGAGCTGTTTTTT. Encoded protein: CASTGTGVVGELFF.

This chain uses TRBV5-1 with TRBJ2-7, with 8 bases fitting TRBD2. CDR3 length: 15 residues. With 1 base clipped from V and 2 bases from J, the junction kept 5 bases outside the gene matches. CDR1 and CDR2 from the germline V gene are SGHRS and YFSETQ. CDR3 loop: CASSLLSGSTYEQYF. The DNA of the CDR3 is TGCGCCAGCAGCTTGCTGAGCGGGAGTACCTACGAGCAGTACTTC.

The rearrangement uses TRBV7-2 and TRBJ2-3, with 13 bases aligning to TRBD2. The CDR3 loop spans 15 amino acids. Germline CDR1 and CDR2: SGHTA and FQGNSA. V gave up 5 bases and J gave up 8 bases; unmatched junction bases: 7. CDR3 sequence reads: CASSRLAGGTGTQYF. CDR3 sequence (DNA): TGTGCCAGCAGCAGACTAGCGGGGGGAACGGGTACGCAGTATTTT. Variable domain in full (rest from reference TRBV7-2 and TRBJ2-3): GAGVSQSPSNKVTEKGKDVELRCDPISGHTALYWYRQSLGQGLEFLIYFQGNSAPDKSGLPSDRFSAERTGGSVSTLTIQRTQQEDSAVYLCASSRLAGGTGTQYFGPGTRLTVL.

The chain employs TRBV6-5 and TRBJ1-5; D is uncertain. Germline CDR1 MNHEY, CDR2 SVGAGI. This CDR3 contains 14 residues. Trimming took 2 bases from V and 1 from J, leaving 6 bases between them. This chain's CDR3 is CASSYGRSNQPQHF. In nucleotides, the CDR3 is TGTGCCAGCAGTTACGGGCGCAGCAATCAGCCCCAGCATTTT.

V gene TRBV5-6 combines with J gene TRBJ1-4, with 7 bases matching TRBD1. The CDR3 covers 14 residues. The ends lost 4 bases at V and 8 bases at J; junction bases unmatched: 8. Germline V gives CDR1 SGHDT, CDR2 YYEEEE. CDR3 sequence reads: CASSRRQGREKLFF. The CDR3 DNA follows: TGTGCCAGCAGCAGAAGACAGGGCCGCGAAAAACTGTTTTTT.

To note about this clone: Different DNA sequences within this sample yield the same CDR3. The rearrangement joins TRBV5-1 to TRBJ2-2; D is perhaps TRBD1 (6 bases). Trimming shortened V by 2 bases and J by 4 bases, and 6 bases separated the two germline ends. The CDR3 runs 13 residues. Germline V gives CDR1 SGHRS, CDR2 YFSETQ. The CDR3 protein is CASSFRGTGELFF. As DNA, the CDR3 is TGCGCCAGCAGCTTCAGGGGCACCGGGGAGCTGTTTTTT.

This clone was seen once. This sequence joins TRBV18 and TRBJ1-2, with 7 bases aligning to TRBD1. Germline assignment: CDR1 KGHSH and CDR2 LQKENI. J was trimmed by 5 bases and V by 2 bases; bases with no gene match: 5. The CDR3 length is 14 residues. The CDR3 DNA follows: TGTGCCAGCTCACCAATCGGACAGGAGTATGGCTACACCTTC. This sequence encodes CASSPIGQEYGYTF.

CDR3 nucleotide sequence: TGTGCCAGCAGCCGTCAGCCCCAGCATTTT. Protein product: CASSRQPQHF. This chain joins TRBV28 and TRBJ1-5, with D unclear. Germline values: CDR1 MDHEN, CDR2 SYDVKM. The CDR3 has 10 amino acids. Trimming took off 6 bases at V and 6 bases at J, with 3 bases between the two ends.

The CDR3 DNA is TGTGCCAGCAGAAGAGACAGCCACCAAGAGACCCAGTACTTC. It is translated as CASRRDSHQETQYF. The rearrangement links TRBV5-4 to TRBJ2-5; D may be TRBD1 (5 bases). Germline V gene data show CDR1 as SGHNT and CDR2 as YYREEE (reference sequence). The V end lost 5 bases, the J end lost 0 bases, and 11 bases lay between the germline ends. The CDR3 is 14 amino acids.